Listed here is a single TCR beta chain. The antigen is undetermined. The record originates from a study of shared clonotypes between healthy human individuals. Broader study findings: In general, naive subsets displayed greater estimated richness than memory subsets did. Approximately 5.3% was the fraction of naive CD4 clonotypes found shared across four donors.

Trimming removed 10 bases from V and 5 bases from J; junction bases left unmatched: 6. The germline CDR1 and CDR2 sequences are ENHRY and SYGVKD. CDR3 length equals 13 residues. Assay used: immunoSEQ multiplex PCR; TCRdb lists only in-frame clones, some missing. The sample yields about 2.3 million clones, more than 80% seen once. The sequence derives from a man between 18 and 35 years old in good health. Some clones in this sample may be carry-over from other donors' samples. This rearrangement joins TRBV10-3 to TRBJ1-1; 11 bases line up with TRBD1. The source material was naive CD4+ T cells from PBMCs. The subset here: CD45RA+ positively selected. The CDR3 DNA reads as TGTGCCACAGGGGACAGGGGGTTTACTGAAGCTTTCTTT. It is translated as CATGDRGFTEAFF.